This is a list of T cell receptor beta chains from one sample in a study of OX40 agonist ivuxolimab in advanced cancers. The data were produced by immunoSEQ multiplex PCR, yet TCRdb's version contains in-frame clones alone and is incomplete. The repertoire holds about 66,000 clones, with about 85% as singletons. The sequenced sample was CD4+ or CD8+ T cells sorted from blood, obtained in a trial of the OX40 agonist ivuxolimab. The origin of the receptors is an adult with an advanced solid tumor such as melanoma, head and neck, liver or kidney cancer. The CDR3 runs from the conserved cysteine through the conserved F or W. The order of the fields is CDR3 protein, CDR3 DNA, V gene, D gene, CDR3 length, clone size, J gene. A D gene is named only where the DNA matches it firmly. For some rows the clone size is stated as once, few or many, or as a class when expanded; others skip it.

CDR3aa: CASRPGTGVVAGVRTGELFF
CDR3nt: TGTGCCAGCAGGCCCGGGACAGGGGTAGTTGCGGGAGTACGAACCGGGGAGCTGTTTTTT
v_gene: TRBV7-6
d_gene: TRBD1
len: 20
abundance: .
j_gene: TRBJ2-2

CDR3aa: CASSPTGVGYTF
CDR3nt: TGTGCCAGCAGTCCTACAGGGGTTGGCTACACCTTC
v_gene: TRBV2
d_gene: TRBD1
len: 12
abundance: .
j_gene: TRBJ1-2

CDR3aa: CSARALYEQYF
CDR3nt: TGCAGTGCTAGAGCACTATACGAGCAGTACTTC
v_gene: TRBV20-1
d_gene: .
len: 11
abundance: once
j_gene: TRBJ2-7

CDR3aa: CASSQGTAGNTIYF
CDR3nt: TGCGCCAGCAGCCAAGGGACAGCCGGAAACACCATATATTTT
v_gene: TRBV5-1
d_gene: TRBD1
len: 14
abundance: .
j_gene: TRBJ1-3

CDR3aa: CAISESRDEQYF
CDR3nt: TGTGCCATCAGTGAGTCGAGGGACGAGCAGTACTTC
v_gene: TRBV10-3
d_gene: .
len: 12
abundance: once
j_gene: TRBJ2-7

CDR3aa: CTSSGSVDSGGESSYNEQFF
CDR3nt: TGCACCAGCAGCGGAAGCGTGGATAGCGGGGGGGAGAGCTCCTACAATGAGCAGTTCTTC
v_gene: TRBV1
d_gene: .
len: 20
abundance: .
j_gene: TRBJ2-1

CDR3aa: CASSVATRTDTQYF
CDR3nt: TGTGCCAGCAGCGTAGCTACCCGCACAGATACGCAGTATTTT
v_gene: TRBV9
d_gene: .
len: 14
abundance: .
j_gene: TRBJ2-3

CDR3aa: CASSLWGVNEKLFF
CDR3nt: TGTGCCAGCAGCTTATGGGGGGTTAATGAAAAACTGTTTTTT
v_gene: TRBV7-9
d_gene: .
len: 14
abundance: .
j_gene: TRBJ1-4

CDR3aa: CASSLWTTRVSYNEQFF
CDR3nt: TGTGCCAGCAGTCTTTGGACAACCAGAGTCTCCTACAATGAGCAGTTCTTC
v_gene: TRBV28
d_gene: .
len: 17
abundance: .
j_gene: TRBJ2-1

CDR3aa: CASSETTGMMNTEAFF
CDR3nt: TGCGCCAGCAGCGAAACGACCGGGATGATGAACACTGAAGCTTTCTTT
v_gene: TRBV5-1
d_gene: .
len: 16
abundance: .
j_gene: TRBJ1-1

CDR3aa: CASTSGDRFNQPQHF
CDR3nt: TGTGCCAGTACAAGTGGGGACAGGTTCAATCAGCCCCAGCATTTT
v_gene: TRBV19
d_gene: TRBD1
len: 15
abundance: .
j_gene: TRBJ1-5

CDR3aa: CAQMASPGTGISISVKVNGELFF
CDR3nt: TGTGCGCAGATGGCTAGTCCCGGGACAGGGATTAGTATAAGTGTTAAGGTTAACGGGGAGCTGTTTTTT
v_gene: TRBV12-2
d_gene: .
len: 23
abundance: .
j_gene: TRBJ2-2

CDR3aa: CSVLAYYNEQFF
CDR3nt: TGCAGCGTTCTGGCTTACTACAATGAGCAGTTCTTC
v_gene: TRBV29-1
d_gene: .
len: 12
abundance: .
j_gene: TRBJ2-1

CDR3aa: CASSSGGRETQYF
CDR3nt: TGTGCCAGCAGCTCAGGGGGCCGGGAGACCCAGTACTTC
v_gene: TRBV7-7
d_gene: TRBD1
len: 13
abundance: .
j_gene: TRBJ2-5

CDR3aa: CASGQFNEQFF
CDR3nt: TGTGCCAGCGGACAGTTCAATGAGCAGTTCTTC
v_gene: TRBV6-1
d_gene: .
len: 11
abundance: .
j_gene: TRBJ2-1

CDR3aa: CASSVGWISDNEQFF
CDR3nt: TGTGCCAGCAGCGTAGGGTGGATCTCCGACAATGAGCAGTTCTTC
v_gene: TRBV5-4
d_gene: .
len: 15
abundance: .
j_gene: TRBJ2-1

CDR3aa: CASSLNAETQYF
CDR3nt: TGTGCCAGCAGCTTGAACGCCGAGACCCAGTACTTC
v_gene: TRBV5-4
d_gene: .
len: 12
abundance: .
j_gene: TRBJ2-5

CDR3aa: CASSSGTSYLNEQFF
CDR3nt: TGTGCCAGCAGCTCCGGGACTAGCTATCTCAATGAGCAGTTCTTC
v_gene: TRBV11-3
d_gene: TRBD2
len: 15
abundance: .
j_gene: TRBJ2-1

CDR3aa: CASSSAGGTGELFF
CDR3nt: TGTGCCAGCAGTTCAGCGGGGGGCACCGGGGAGCTGTTTTTT
v_gene: TRBV28
d_gene: TRBD2
len: 14
abundance: .
j_gene: TRBJ2-2

CDR3aa: CASSKRRRRDSSSYEQYF
CDR3nt: TGTGCCAGCAGCAAAAGGCGTCGCCGGGACTCAAGCTCCTACGAGCAGTACTTC
v_gene: TRBV21-1
d_gene: .
len: 18
abundance: .
j_gene: TRBJ2-7

CDR3aa: CASRAALGTEQFF
CDR3nt: TGTGCCAGCAGAGCCGCACTAGGCACTGAGCAGTTCTTC
v_gene: TRBV27
d_gene: .
len: 13
abundance: .
j_gene: TRBJ2-1

CDR3aa: CASSLGSRNTEAFF
CDR3nt: TGTGCCAGCAGTCTAGGGTCACGGAACACTGAAGCTTTCTTT
v_gene: TRBV28
d_gene: .
len: 14
abundance: .
j_gene: TRBJ1-1

CDR3aa: CASSLAGGTGELFF
CDR3nt: TGTGCCAGCAGCTTAGCTGGCGGTACCGGGGAGCTGTTTTTT
v_gene: TRBV7-2
d_gene: .
len: 14
abundance: .
j_gene: TRBJ2-2

CDR3aa: CASSLRPSTNEKLFF
CDR3nt: TGTGCCAGCAGTTTACGGCCTTCAACTAATGAAAAACTGTTTTTT
v_gene: TRBV27
d_gene: .
len: 15
abundance: .
j_gene: TRBJ1-4

CDR3aa: CASSSPLRLMETQYF
CDR3nt: TGTGCCAGCAGCTCCCCTCTAAGGTTGATGGAGACCCAGTACTTC
v_gene: TRBV28
d_gene: .
len: 15
abundance: .
j_gene: TRBJ2-5

CDR3aa: CASSPGTIYFQYF
CDR3nt: TGTGCCAGCAGTCCCGGGACCATATATTTTCAGTACTTC
v_gene: TRBV6-6
d_gene: .
len: 13
abundance: .
j_gene: TRBJ2-4

CDR3aa: CASSLVGGTYGYTF
CDR3nt: TGTGCCAGCAGCTTAGTTGGAGGGACCTATGGCTACACCTTC
v_gene: TRBV7-8
d_gene: .
len: 14
abundance: .
j_gene: TRBJ1-2

CDR3aa: CASRLDRAEQYF
CDR3nt: TGTGCCAGCAGATTAGACAGGGCCGAGCAGTACTTC
v_gene: TRBV2
d_gene: TRBD1
len: 12
abundance: .
j_gene: TRBJ2-7

CDR3aa: CASSPRGQGIYEQYF
CDR3nt: TGTGCCAGCAGCCCCCGCGGACAGGGGATTTACGAGCAGTACTTC
v_gene: TRBV9
d_gene: TRBD1
len: 15
abundance: .
j_gene: TRBJ2-7

CDR3aa: CASSQYRAGQETQYF
CDR3nt: TGTGCCAGCAGCCAATATCGGGCAGGTCAAGAGACCCAGTACTTC
v_gene: TRBV14
d_gene: .
len: 15
abundance: once
j_gene: TRBJ2-5

CDR3aa: CASSEWWTSGDPSTDTQYF
CDR3nt: TGTGCCAGCAGCGAATGGTGGACTAGCGGAGACCCTAGCACAGATACGCAGTATTTT
v_gene: TRBV5-4
d_gene: TRBD2
len: 19
abundance: once
j_gene: TRBJ2-3

CDR3aa: CASSPGLAYNEQFF
CDR3nt: TGTGCCAGCTCACCCGGACTAGCCTACAATGAGCAGTTCTTC
v_gene: TRBV18
d_gene: TRBD2
len: 14
abundance: .
j_gene: TRBJ2-1

CDR3aa: CASSIQGVNTEAFF
CDR3nt: TGTGCCAGCAGTATACAGGGGGTGAACACTGAAGCTTTCTTT
v_gene: TRBV2
d_gene: TRBD1
len: 14
abundance: .
j_gene: TRBJ1-1

CDR3aa: CASSPRRETQYF
CDR3nt: TGTGCCAGCAGCCCCCGGCGAGAGACCCAGTACTTC
v_gene: TRBV7-2
d_gene: .
len: 12
abundance: .
j_gene: TRBJ2-5

CDR3aa: CASSPTRTGGLKTYGYTF
CDR3nt: TGTGCCAGCAGCCCCACCCGGACAGGGGGCTTAAAGACCTATGGCTACACCTTC
v_gene: TRBV7-2
d_gene: TRBD1
len: 18
abundance: .
j_gene: TRBJ1-2

CDR3aa: CASSPPEQGRPQHF
CDR3nt: TGTGCCAGCAGCCCGCCCGAGCAGGGACGGCCCCAGCATTTT
v_gene: TRBV28
d_gene: .
len: 14
abundance: .
j_gene: TRBJ1-5

CDR3aa: CAWALAEPHPGANVLTF
CDR3nt: TGTGCCTGGGCCCTAGCGGAGCCCCACCCTGGGGCCAACGTCCTGACTTTC
v_gene: TRBV30
d_gene: TRBD2
len: 17
abundance: .
j_gene: TRBJ2-6

CDR3aa: CASSRWGTLDGEKLFF
CDR3nt: TGTGCCAGCAGCCGCTGGGGGACCCTAGACGGTGAAAAACTGTTTTTT
v_gene: TRBV28
d_gene: .
len: 16
abundance: .
j_gene: TRBJ1-4

CDR3aa: CASGSGQGTETQYF
CDR3nt: TGTGCTAGTGGGTCGGGACAGGGGACCGAGACCCAGTACTTC
v_gene: TRBV12-5
d_gene: TRBD1
len: 14
abundance: .
j_gene: TRBJ2-5

CDR3aa: CASSQEGTQYF
CDR3nt: TGTGCCAGCAGCCAAGAAGGCACCCAGTACTTC
v_gene: TRBV4-2
d_gene: .
len: 11
abundance: .
j_gene: TRBJ2-5

CDR3aa: CASSLSRGRAYEQYF
CDR3nt: TGTGCCAGCAGCTTAAGTCGCGGGAGGGCCTACGAGCAGTACTTC
v_gene: TRBV7-3
d_gene: TRBD2
len: 15
abundance: .
j_gene: TRBJ2-7

CDR3aa: CASSYSSNNYGYTF
CDR3nt: TGTGCCAGCAGTTACTCGAGCAATAACTATGGCTACACCTTC
v_gene: TRBV6-5
d_gene: .
len: 14
abundance: .
j_gene: TRBJ1-2

CDR3aa: CASSLGGERDGYTF
CDR3nt: TGTGCCAGCAGCTTAGGAGGGGAGCGGGATGGCTACACCTTC
v_gene: TRBV7-9
d_gene: .
len: 14
abundance: .
j_gene: TRBJ1-2

CDR3aa: CASKKTQERNTEAFF
CDR3nt: TGTGCCAGCAAAAAGACACAGGAGAGGAACACTGAAGCTTTCTTT
v_gene: TRBV27
d_gene: .
len: 15
abundance: .
j_gene: TRBJ1-1

CDR3aa: CASSISVGVIYNEQFF
CDR3nt: TGTGCCAGTAGTATCTCCGTCGGCGTAATCTACAATGAGCAGTTCTTC
v_gene: TRBV19
d_gene: .
len: 16
abundance: .
j_gene: TRBJ2-1

CDR3aa: CASSYLTDPPTNEQFF
CDR3nt: TGTGCCAGCAGTTACTTAACGGACCCACCGACGAATGAGCAGTTCTTC
v_gene: TRBV6-5
d_gene: .
len: 16
abundance: .
j_gene: TRBJ2-1

CDR3aa: CASSSEPGLAGVEQFF
CDR3nt: TGTGCCAGCAGCTCCGAACCGGGACTAGCGGGAGTTGAGCAGTTCTTC
v_gene: TRBV9
d_gene: TRBD2
len: 16
abundance: .
j_gene: TRBJ2-1

CDR3aa: CASSLEGGRRYNEQFF
CDR3nt: TGTGCCAGCAGCTTGGAGGGGGGGCGACGGTACAATGAGCAGTTCTTC
v_gene: TRBV7-6
d_gene: .
len: 16
abundance: .
j_gene: TRBJ2-1

CDR3aa: CASSEGRRTLNTEAFF
CDR3nt: TGTGCCAGCAGTGAAGGTCGGAGAACCTTGAACACTGAAGCTTTCTTT
v_gene: TRBV2
d_gene: .
len: 16
abundance: .
j_gene: TRBJ1-1

CDR3aa: CASSLQPLASGSYEQYF
CDR3nt: TGTGCCAGCAGCTTACAACCCCTTGCTAGCGGGAGTTACGAGCAGTACTTC
v_gene: TRBV7-3
d_gene: TRBD2
len: 17
abundance: .
j_gene: TRBJ2-7

CDR3aa: CAIKMSGKEYF
CDR3nt: TGTGCCATCAAAATGAGCGGGAAGGAGTACTTC
v_gene: TRBV10-3
d_gene: TRBD2
len: 11
abundance: .
j_gene: TRBJ2-7